This entry describes one T cell receptor (beta chain). Original data processing: Estimation of nucleated cell counts was performed using reference gene primer amplification. Sequenced by immunoSEQ multiplex PCR; TCRdb stores in-frame clones only, minus some. The V and J calls and clone size come from that table; D and trimming were worked out from the DNA. The data hold tens of thousands of clones, with around 84% observed a single time. This sample is part of a study of blood T cell repertoires in COVID-19. Study-wide context: Both acute and convalescent COVID-19 samples were obtained from the United States, Italy and Spain. Nucleic acid was either cDNA or gDNA, and it came from T cells, B-cell-depleted T cells, or PBMCs.

Trimming pared 3 bases from V and 8 bases from J, leaving 7 bases between. Germline CDR1 reads MDHEN; CDR2 reads SYDVKM. The CDR3 is 11 amino acids. The clonotype comes from a man aged 45-65 years with active COVID-19. Sequencing was carried out using peripheral blood. The genes are TRBV28 and TRBJ1-1; D unresolved. DNA of the CDR3: TGTGCCAGCAGTTTTCGCGCCGAAGCTTTCTTT. The encoded protein is CASSFRAEAFF.